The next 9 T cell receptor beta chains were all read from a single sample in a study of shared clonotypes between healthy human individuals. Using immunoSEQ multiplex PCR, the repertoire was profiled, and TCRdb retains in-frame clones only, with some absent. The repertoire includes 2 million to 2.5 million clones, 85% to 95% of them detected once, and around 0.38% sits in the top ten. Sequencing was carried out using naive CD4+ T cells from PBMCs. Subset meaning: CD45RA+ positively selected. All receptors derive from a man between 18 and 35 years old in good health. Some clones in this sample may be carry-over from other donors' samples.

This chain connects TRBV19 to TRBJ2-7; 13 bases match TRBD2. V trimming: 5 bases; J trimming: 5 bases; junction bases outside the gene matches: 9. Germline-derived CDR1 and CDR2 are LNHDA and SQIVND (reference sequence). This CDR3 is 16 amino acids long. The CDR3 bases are TGTGCCAGTAGTTTCCCCGGGACTAGCGGGACCAACGAGCAGTACTTC. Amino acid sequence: CASSFPGTSGTNEQYF.

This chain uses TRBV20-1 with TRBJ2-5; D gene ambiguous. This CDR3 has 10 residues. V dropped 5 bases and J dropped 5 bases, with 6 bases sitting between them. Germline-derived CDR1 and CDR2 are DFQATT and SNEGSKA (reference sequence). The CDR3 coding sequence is TGCAGTGCTCAGTTGGAGACCCAGTACTTC. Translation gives CSAQLETQYF.

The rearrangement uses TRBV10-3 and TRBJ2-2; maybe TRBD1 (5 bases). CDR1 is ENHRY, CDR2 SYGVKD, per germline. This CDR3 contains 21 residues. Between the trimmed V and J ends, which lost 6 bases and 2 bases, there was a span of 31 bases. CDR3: CAISPNHTGPARLHNTGELFF. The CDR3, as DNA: TGTGCCATCAGCCCAAACCACACAGGCCCGGCCCGGCTACATAACACCGGGGAGCTGTTTTTT.

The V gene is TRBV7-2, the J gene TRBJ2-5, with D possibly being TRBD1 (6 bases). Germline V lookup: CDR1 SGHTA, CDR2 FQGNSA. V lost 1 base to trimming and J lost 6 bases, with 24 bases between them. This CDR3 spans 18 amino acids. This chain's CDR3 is CASSLGRSQGIPGKTQYF. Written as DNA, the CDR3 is TGTGCCAGCAGCTTAGGGCGGAGTCAGGGGATACCCGGAAAGACCCAGTACTTC.

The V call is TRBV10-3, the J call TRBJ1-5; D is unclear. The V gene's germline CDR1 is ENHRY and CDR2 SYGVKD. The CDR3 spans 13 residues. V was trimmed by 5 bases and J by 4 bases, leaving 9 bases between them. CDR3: CAISRNENQPQHF. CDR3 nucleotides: TGTGCCATCAGTAGGAATGAAAATCAGCCCCAGCATTTT.

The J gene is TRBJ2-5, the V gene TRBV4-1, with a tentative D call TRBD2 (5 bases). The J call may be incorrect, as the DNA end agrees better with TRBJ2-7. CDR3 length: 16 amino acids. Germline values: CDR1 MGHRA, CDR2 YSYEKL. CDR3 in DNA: TGCGCCAGCAGCCAAGAAGTAGCGCCGAACTCCTACGAGCAGTACTTC. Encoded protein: CASSQEVAPNSYEQYF.

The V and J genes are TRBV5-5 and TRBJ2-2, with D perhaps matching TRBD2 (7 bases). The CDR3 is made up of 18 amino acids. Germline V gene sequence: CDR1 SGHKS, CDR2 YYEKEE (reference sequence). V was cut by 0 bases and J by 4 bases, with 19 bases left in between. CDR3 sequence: CASSLGLADRARTGELFF. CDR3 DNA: TGTGCCAGCAGCTTGGGGCTAGCGGACAGAGCTCGCACCGGGGAGCTGTTTTTT.

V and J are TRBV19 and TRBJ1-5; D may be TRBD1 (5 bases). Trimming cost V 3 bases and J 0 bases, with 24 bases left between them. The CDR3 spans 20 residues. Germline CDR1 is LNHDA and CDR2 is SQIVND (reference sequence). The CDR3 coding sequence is TGTGCCAGTAGTATTTATTTGGGACCGATCAGGGTATATAGCAATCAGCCCCAGCATTTT. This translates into CASSIYLGPIRVYSNQPQHF.

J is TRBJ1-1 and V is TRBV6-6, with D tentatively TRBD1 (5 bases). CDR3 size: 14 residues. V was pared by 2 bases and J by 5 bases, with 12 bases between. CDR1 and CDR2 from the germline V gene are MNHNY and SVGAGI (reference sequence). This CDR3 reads CASSYGPGETEAFF. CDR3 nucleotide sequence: TGTGCCAGCAGTTACGGGCCGGGGGAAACTGAAGCTTTCTTT.